This TCR beta chain was recorded in a study of CD8 T cells in Susac syndrome. V gave up 4 bases and J gave up 0 bases, with 17 bases separating them. There are 17 residues in the CDR3. Per the germline V gene, CDR1 is MGHDK and CDR2 is SYGVNS. Remarks on this clonotype: Antigen specificity is unknown.

Study-wide results and limits: The study found that Susac CD8+ clonal expansion peaked in TEMRA cells and active patients.

The RNA input was about 0.5 to 1 ug, and it was reverse transcribed with random hexamers. TCRdb analysed the immunoSEQ multiplex PCR reads with MiXCR anew, one entry per CDR3 protein. Of 95,000 to 150,000 distinct CDR3 sequences in the sample, about 93% were seen once. The chain has TRBV25-1 and TRBJ2-3; weak D call: TRBD2 (6 bases). The material sequenced was CD8+ T cells from PBMCs. This TCR derives from a human donor with Susac syndrome. DNA for the CDR3: TGTGCCAGCAGTGCCCCCGAGGAGGGATATAGCACAGATACGCAGTATTTT. It is translated as CASSAPEEGYSTDTQYF.